Listed below are T cell receptor beta chains from one sample, sequenced in a study of cytomegalovirus exposure and HLA in healthy donors. Profiling relied on immunoSEQ multiplex PCR, and the TCRdb table lists in-frame clones only, not all of them. In all, the sample yields 68,000 or so clones. Sequenced material: PBMCs. These receptors all stem from a female donor in good health and CMV-seropositive. The conserved cysteine and the conserved F or W are not part of the CDR3 here.

J gene: TRBJ2-2; V gene: TRBV5-1; CDR3 protein: ASSLAPGQGAGELF
J gene: TRBJ2-7; V gene: TRBV15; CDR3 protein: ATSRERTGEEQY
J gene: TRBJ1-5; V gene: TRBV18; CDR3 protein: ASSPGQGAIRQPQH
J gene: TRBJ1-5; V gene: TRBV5-6; CDR3 protein: ASSLARYSNQPQH
J gene: TRBJ1-5; V gene: TRBV27; CDR3 protein: ASSLSAYSNQPQH
J gene: TRBJ2-6; V gene: TRBV27; CDR3 protein: ASSSAGQPSSGANVLT
J gene: TRBJ2-1; V gene: TRBV19; CDR3 protein: ASRGDSYNEQF
J gene: TRBJ1-2; V gene: TRBV6-5; CDR3 protein: ASSYFRGHQFYGYT
J gene: TRBJ2-1; V gene: TRBV5-4; CDR3 protein: ASSGRTSGSYEQF
J gene: TRBJ2-5; V gene: TRBV7-9; CDR3 protein: ASSLLQGQETQY
J gene: TRBJ1-2; V gene: TRBV27; CDR3 protein: ASSSFRTDWYGYT
J gene: TRBJ1-1; V gene: TRBV27; CDR3 protein: ASRFSRTGDTEAF
J gene: TRBJ2-1; V gene: TRBV27; CDR3 protein: ASRPRATYNYNEQF
J gene: TRBJ2-5; V gene: TRBV25-1; CDR3 protein: ASSEDRGHKTQY
J gene: TRBJ1-1; V gene: TRBV6-5; CDR3 protein: ASSKPGLNTEAF
J gene: TRBJ2-2; V gene: TRBV10-1; CDR3 protein: ASNSGNTGELF
J gene: TRBJ1-2; V gene: TRBV18; CDR3 protein: ASSPYPDRGNGYT
J gene: TRBJ2-1; V gene: TRBV7-2; CDR3 protein: ASSLAGGTSGSRQF
J gene: TRBJ1-1; V gene: TRBV5-1; CDR3 protein: ASSFTVNTEAF
J gene: TRBJ2-1; V gene: TRBV7-9; CDR3 protein: ASSTGGGDEQF
J gene: .; V gene: TRBV28; CDR3 protein: ASSWGPGQSYEQY
J gene: TRBJ1-1; V gene: TRBV29-1; CDR3 protein: SVRTVGRMNTEAF
J gene: TRBJ2-3; V gene: TRBV11-3; CDR3 protein: ASSLGTGTDTQY
J gene: TRBJ2-5; V gene: TRBV14; CDR3 protein: ASSQVAGGRETQY
J gene: TRBJ2-7; V gene: TRBV7-2; CDR3 protein: ASSLTSGAHEQY
J gene: TRBJ1-5; V gene: TRBV28; CDR3 protein: ASKLGTAYSNQPQH
J gene: TRBJ1-2; V gene: TRBV19; CDR3 protein: ASRPPGTGVYGYT
J gene: .; V gene: TRBV29-1; CDR3 protein: SVSGGGSYEQY
J gene: TRBJ2-7; V gene: TRBV7-2; CDR3 protein: ASSISSGGPYEQY
J gene: TRBJ2-7; V gene: TRBV19; CDR3 protein: ASSAGASYEQY
J gene: TRBJ2-2; V gene: TRBV5-1; CDR3 protein: ASALPDRGTGELF
J gene: TRBJ2-3; V gene: TRBV5-1; CDR3 protein: ASSLLGGRTDTQY
J gene: TRBJ1-2; V gene: TRBV7-2; CDR3 protein: ASSPSSQGARGYT
J gene: TRBJ1-2; V gene: TRBV13; CDR3 protein: ASSSSGDRGLGGYT
J gene: TRBJ2-7; V gene: TRBV5-4; CDR3 protein: ASSLGGYYEQY
J gene: TRBJ2-1; V gene: TRBV9; CDR3 protein: ASSGGTGTYNEQF
J gene: TRBJ1-2; V gene: TRBV9; CDR3 protein: ASSSRTGGIVGYT
J gene: TRBJ2-5; V gene: TRBV7-8; CDR3 protein: ASSLARLAGKETQY
J gene: TRBJ2-3; V gene: TRBV5-1; CDR3 protein: ASSLGPAGGTDTQY
J gene: TRBJ1-2; V gene: TRBV15; CDR3 protein: ATSRDPRGGRRPYGYT
J gene: TRBJ2-7; V gene: TRBV5-1; CDR3 protein: ASSSLTGVAYEQY
J gene: TRBJ1-2; V gene: TRBV19; CDR3 protein: ASSPDRDIYGYT
J gene: TRBJ2-1; V gene: TRBV4-2; CDR3 protein: ASSHVLAGNEQF
J gene: TRBJ1-6; V gene: TRBV27; CDR3 protein: ASSQLGQMIYNSPLH
J gene: TRBJ2-3; V gene: TRBV7-8; CDR3 protein: ASSFSETEPEDTDTQY
J gene: TRBJ2-3; V gene: TRBV9; CDR3 protein: ASSVALGGMSSTDTQY
J gene: TRBJ1-4; V gene: TRBV19; CDR3 protein: ASSIIGDWGQGNEKLF
J gene: TRBJ2-1; V gene: TRBV19; CDR3 protein: ASRKAGPGYNEQF
J gene: TRBJ1-3; V gene: TRBV2; CDR3 protein: ASSPSQGAMYGNTIY
J gene: TRBJ2-7; V gene: TRBV29-1; CDR3 protein: SVALGSPGDEQY
J gene: TRBJ2-7; V gene: TRBV5-4; CDR3 protein: ASSFRGSYEQY
J gene: TRBJ1-3; V gene: TRBV5-1; CDR3 protein: ASSPGAFSVDTIY
J gene: TRBJ2-7; V gene: TRBV9; CDR3 protein: ASSVQPGLGTREQY
J gene: TRBJ1-2; V gene: TRBV4-2; CDR3 protein: ASSQDRGSGYT
J gene: TRBJ1-3; V gene: TRBV7-2; CDR3 protein: ASSFDRAGNTIY
J gene: TRBJ2-2; V gene: TRBV30; CDR3 protein: AWRGQGYGELF
J gene: TRBJ1-3; V gene: TRBV30; CDR3 protein: AWSVSRLRKAGGNTIY
J gene: TRBJ2-1; V gene: TRBV6-6; CDR3 protein: ASKRLAGGSDEQF
J gene: TRBJ2-7; V gene: TRBV11-2; CDR3 protein: ASSTSSGSYEQY